This TCR beta chain is from a study of PD-1 blockade in classical Hodgkin lymphoma. In the study overall: With a 2-week interval, patients received intravenous nivolumab at 3 mg/kg.

TCRdb keeps only in-frame clones here, not all; method: immunoSEQ multiplex PCR. The sample lists over 90,000 clones; about 88% were seen once. Study-level results: The study found that TCR diversity rose significantly by C4D1 in CD4+ but not CD8+ cells. Reports indicated that newly diagnosed patients had lower baseline TCR diversity than healthy donors did. Those achieving complete response showed baseline diversity like newly diagnosed patients.

Concerning this clone: What it binds is not known.

Looked up from germline, CDR1 is MDHEN and CDR2 is SYDVKM. The V segment lost 5 bases and the J segment 3 bases; nucleotides outside the gene matches: 14. The CDR3 runs to 18 residues. Each patient relapsed following autologous stem cell transplantation, and prior brentuximab vedotin exposure differed. Specimen: peripheral blood mononuclear cells (PBMCs), collected before the second cycle of nivolumab. The chain couples TRBV28 to TRBJ1-5; 9 bases line up with TRBD1. This clonotype was obtained from a human donor with classical Hodgkin lymphoma. The DNA for the CDR3 is TGTGCCAGCAGTCCCCTGGGACAGGGACTTCCATCCAATCAGCCCCAGCATTTT. This gives the protein CASSPLGQGLPSNQPQHF. The full variable domain, rest sourced from reference TRBV28 and TRBJ1-5, is DVKVTQSSRYLVKRTGEKVFLECVQDMDHENMFWYRQDPGLGLRLIYFSYDVKMKEKGDIPEGYSVSREKKERFSLILESASTNQTSMYLCASSPLGQGLPSNQPQHFGDGTRLSIL.